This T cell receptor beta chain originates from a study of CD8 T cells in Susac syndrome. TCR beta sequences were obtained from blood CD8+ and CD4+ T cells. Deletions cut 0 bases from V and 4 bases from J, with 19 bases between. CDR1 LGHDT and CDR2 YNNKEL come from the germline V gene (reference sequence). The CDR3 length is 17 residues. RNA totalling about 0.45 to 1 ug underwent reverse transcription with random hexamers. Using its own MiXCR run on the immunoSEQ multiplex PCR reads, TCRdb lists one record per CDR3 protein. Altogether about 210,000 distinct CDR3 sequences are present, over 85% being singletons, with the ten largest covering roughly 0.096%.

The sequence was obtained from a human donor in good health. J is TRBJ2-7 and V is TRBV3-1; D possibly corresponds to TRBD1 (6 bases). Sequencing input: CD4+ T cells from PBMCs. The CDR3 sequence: CASSQDPTGTHSYEQYF. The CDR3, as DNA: TGTGCCAGCAGCCAAGATCCAACCGGGACACACTCTTACGAGCAGTACTTC.